A single sample is the source of the 24 T cell receptor beta chains below, sequenced in a study of CD8 T cells in Susac syndrome. The RNA input was roughly 0.45 to 1 ug, and it was reverse transcribed with random hexamers. TCRdb reprocessed the immunoSEQ multiplex PCR reads with MiXCR, giving one entry per CDR3 protein. The table records 100,000 to 150,000 distinct CDR3 sequences, about 95% of them present only once. Sequencing was performed on CD4+ T cells from PBMCs. These receptors came from a human donor with multiple sclerosis.

The chain recombines TRBV5-1 with TRBJ1-2; 7 positions match TRBD1. The CDR3 loop spans 13 amino acids. Per the germline V gene, CDR1 is SGHRS and CDR2 is YFSETQ. Trimming took 1 base from V and 4 from J; bases not matched to a gene: 1. Here the CDR3 reads CASSLTGAYGYTF. The CDR3 region has the DNA TGCGCCAGCAGCTTGACAGGGGCCTATGGCTACACCTTC.

This clonotype was detected only once. The rearrangement uses TRBV11-2 and TRBJ2-2; D not certain. The CDR3 totals 12 residues. Germline V gene sequence: CDR1 SGHAT, CDR2 FQNNGV. V shed 5 bases and J shed 4 bases, with 5 bases lying between them. In DNA form, the CDR3 reads TGTGCCAGCAGCGCCACCACCGGGGAGCTGTTTTTT. Its translation is CASSATTGELFF.

The gene calls are TRBV19 and TRBJ1-1; a weak D match, TRBD1 (6 bases). CDR3 length: 17 residues. Trimming left V 4 bases short and J 0 bases short, with 18 bases between. Per the germline V gene, CDR1 is LNHDA and CDR2 is SQIVND (reference sequence). In nucleotides, the CDR3 is TGTGCCAGTAGTAAGCTTGGGACATTCGAATTGAACACTGAAGCTTTCTTT. The encoded protein is CASSKLGTFELNTEAFF.

This rearrangement joins TRBV9 to TRBJ1-3, with D maybe TRBD1 (6 bases). Germline V CDR1 and CDR2: SGDLS, YYNGEE. V lost 0 bases, J lost 8 bases, and 9 bases lay in between. The CDR3 is made up of 13 amino acids. CDR3 protein: CASSVGGADTIYF. The DNA of the CDR3 is TGTGCCAGCAGCGTAGGGGGGGCGGACACCATATATTTT.

The V gene is TRBV6-1, the J gene TRBJ2-6; tentative D call: TRBD1 (6 bases). The CDR3 is 18 residues long. Germline V lookup: CDR1 MNHNS, CDR2 SASEGT. Trimming pared 6 bases from V and 0 bases from J, leaving 18 bases between. The CDR3 region is CASRPHQGQLSGANVLTF. The DNA of the CDR3 is TGTGCCAGCAGGCCTCATCAGGGACAACTCTCTGGGGCCAACGTCCTGACTTTC.

This rearrangement joins TRBV20-1 to TRBJ2-6; possibly TRBD2 for D (5 bases). This CDR3 spans 16 amino acids. V lost 3 bases, J lost 0 bases, and 12 bases lay in between. Germline V gene data show CDR1 as DFQATT and CDR2 as SNEGSKA (reference sequence). This CDR3 is CSASDRRSSGANVLTF. The DNA of the CDR3 is TGCAGTGCTAGCGATCGGAGGAGCTCTGGGGCCAACGTCCTGACTTTC.

Remarks on this clonotype: A read error may account for a junction end that differs from germline. The rearrangement links TRBV6-6 to TRBJ2-1, with a possible D match to TRBD2 (6 bases). Germline V gene data show CDR1 as MNHNY and CDR2 as SVGAGI (reference sequence). The CDR3 spans 14 residues. CDR3 bases: TGTGCCAGCAGTGACTCGGGGGTGACCAATGAGCAGTTCTTC. Protein sequence: CASSDSGVTNEQFF.

This rearrangement joins TRBV4-1 to TRBJ1-5; D remains unclear. V was pared by 4 bases and J by 0 bases, with 10 bases between. CDR3 size: 15 residues. Germline CDR1 and CDR2: MGHRA and YSYEKL. CDR3 nucleotides: TGCGCCAGCAGCCTGGTAGTTAATAGCAATCAGCCCCAGCATTTT. Encoded protein: CASSLVVNSNQPQHF.

CDR3 region: CASSYTRTVAYEQYF. CDR3 sequence (DNA): TGTGCCAGCAGTTACACCCGGACGGTCGCCTACGAGCAGTACTTC. The chain combines TRBV6-5 with TRBJ2-7; D unresolved. The germline V gene encodes CDR1 MNHEY and CDR2 SVGAGI. This CDR3 has 15 amino acids. V lost 2 bases and J lost 2, with 13 bases in between.

This clonotype was observed once. The J gene is TRBJ1-1, the V gene TRBV5-1; D might be TRBD1 (5 bases). V shed 6 bases and J shed 1 base, with 22 bases lying between them. The germline V gene encodes CDR1 SGHRS and CDR2 YFSETQ. There are 17 residues in the CDR3. This chain's CDR3 is CASTRWGLGSPNTEAFF. CDR3 DNA sequence: TGCGCCAGCACGCGGTGGGGGTTGGGTTCTCCGAACACTGAAGCTTTCTTT.

The CDR3 reads CASSYLTGLAKNIQYF. CDR3 nucleotides: TGTGCCAGCAGCTATTTAACAGGTCTCGCCAAAAACATTCAGTACTTC. V is TRBV12-3 or TRBV12-4 and J is TRBJ2-4, with D perhaps TRBD1 (5 bases). The CDR3 runs to 16 residues. Trimming stripped 6 bases from V and 1 base from J, with 16 bases between.

The chain links TRBV25-1 to TRBJ2-5; D is uncertain. The V gene's germline CDR1 is MGHDK and CDR2 SYGVNS. Trimming pared 3 bases from V and 4 bases from J, leaving 15 bases between. There are 15 residues in the CDR3. The CDR3 here is CASSDTTTPVETQYF. The CDR3 nucleotides read TGTGCCAGCAGTGATACCACCACTCCGGTAGAGACCCAGTACTTC.

This clonotype was seen once. The chain combines TRBV2 with TRBJ1-5; D gene uncertain. Germline lookup yields CDR1 SNHLY and CDR2 FYNNEI. V gave up 10 bases and J gave up 0 bases, with 10 bases separating them. The CDR3 consists of 13 residues. CDR3 nucleotides: TGTGCCATTTCAAGGGATAGCAATCAGCCCCAGCATTTT. It is translated as CAISRDSNQPQHF.

The gene calls are TRBV5-6 and TRBJ2-4, with D hard to call. V was trimmed by 0 bases and J by 2 bases, leaving 9 bases between them. The CDR3 is 15 residues long. In germline, CDR1 is SGHDT, CDR2 YYEEEE. CDR3 in amino acids: CASSLGARTKNIQYF. CDR3 DNA: TGTGCCAGCAGCTTGGGGGCACGAACCAAAAACATTCAGTACTTC.

The V and J genes are TRBV25-1 and TRBJ2-5; no firm D call. CDR3 length: 16 amino acids. Germline assignment: CDR1 MGHDK and CDR2 SYGVNS. V dropped 5 bases and J dropped 5 bases, with 21 bases sitting between them. The DNA for the CDR3 is TGTGCCAGCAGTCCCCGCGGCCTTGACACGAAGGAGACCCAGTACTTC. Its protein is CASSPRGLDTKETQYF.

This rearrangement joins TRBV18 to TRBJ2-1; the D gene is possibly TRBD1 (6 bases). Trimming cost V 3 bases and J 8 bases, with 17 bases left between them. The CDR3 is 15 amino acids. Germline V gives CDR1 KGHSH, CDR2 LQKENI. The chain's CDR3 is CASSPQGRSVDEQFF. CDR3 nucleotide sequence: TGTGCCAGCTCACCCCAGGGGCGAAGCGTCGATGAGCAGTTCTTC.

The genes are TRBV20-1 and TRBJ1-5; D gene ambiguous. CDR1 and CDR2 from the germline V gene are DFQATT and SNEGSKA (reference sequence). The ends were cut back, 6 bases at V and 0 bases at J, with 9 bases in the middle. This CDR3 has 13 amino acids. The CDR3: CSASSYSNQPQHF. In nucleotides, the CDR3 is TGCAGTGCCTCTTCTTATAGCAATCAGCCCCAGCATTTT.

The chain uses TRBV29-1 and TRBJ1-5; 11 bases agree with TRBD1. Germline V lookup: CDR1 SQVTM, CDR2 ANQGSEA. The CDR3 consists of 13 residues. Trimming at V came to 7 bases and at J to 4 bases, leaving 3 bases not matched to a gene. CDR3 region: CSAGQGGNQPQHF. As DNA, the CDR3 is TGCAGCGCGGGACAGGGGGGAAATCAGCCCCAGCATTTT.

V and J are TRBV2 and TRBJ1-5; D is uncertain. V lost 8 bases and J lost 0, with 5 bases in between. Germline V gives CDR1 SNHLY, CDR2 FYNNEI. The CDR3 covers 12 residues. The CDR3 reads CASGDSNQPQHF. The CDR3 DNA sequence: TGTGCCAGCGGGGATAGCAATCAGCCCCAGCATTTT.

V usage is TRBV29-1 and J usage is TRBJ1-2; D gene unclear. CDR1 SQVTM and CDR2 ANQGSEA come from the germline V gene. Trimming stripped 3 bases from V and 4 bases from J, with 9 bases between. This CDR3 comprises 12 residues. The CDR3 DNA reads TGCAGCGTTGAGGGGTCCAGCTATGGCTACACCTTC. This codes for CSVEGSSYGYTF.

The chain uses TRBV5-1 and TRBJ1-3; no clear D. The V end lost 0 bases, the J end lost 13 bases, and 14 bases lay between the germline ends. CDR3 length equals 13 residues. CDR1 and CDR2 (germline): SGHRS, YFSETQ. CDR3 in amino acids: CASSLDGSALIYF. The CDR3 region has the DNA TGCGCCAGCAGCTTGGACGGGTCCGCATTGATATATTTT.

The V call is TRBV11-2, the J call TRBJ2-4; TRBD1 matches 8 bases. Looked up from germline, CDR1 is SGHAT and CDR2 is FQNNGV. CDR3 length: 16 amino acids. The V and J ends lost 5 bases and 5 bases, in that order; junction bases with no gene match: 11. CDR3 coding DNA: TGTGCCAGCAGCCAGGTCCCCGACAGGGGCCAAAACATTCAGTACTTC. Residues: CASSQVPDRGQNIQYF.

The genes are TRBV4-1 and TRBJ1-1; 8 nucleotides agree with TRBD1. Trimming at V came to 4 bases and at J to 4 bases, leaving 11 bases not matched to a gene. Germline assignment: CDR1 MGHRA and CDR2 YSYEKL. The CDR3 totals 16 residues. The CDR3 nucleotides read TGCGCCAGCAGCCTTTCTTGGGGCAGGGGGCCCACTGAAGCTTTCTTT. Its protein is CASSLSWGRGPTEAFF.

The chain links TRBV3-1 to TRBJ2-5; 7 bases agree with TRBD1. The length of the CDR3 is 14 residues. Germline V CDR1 and CDR2: LGHDT, YNNKEL (reference sequence). Trimming at V came to 3 bases and at J to 4 bases, leaving 5 bases not matched to a gene. The CDR3 DNA sequence: TGTGCCAGCAGCCATGGGACAGACCGAGAGACCCAGTACTTC. Amino acid sequence: CASSHGTDRETQYF.